This TCR beta chain was recorded in a study of graft-versus-host responses after intestinal transplantation. A word on this clone: Its antigen is unknown.

The CDR3 consists of 14 residues. With 4 bases removed from V and 0 bases from J, the gap between germline ends came to 8 bases. Germline V gene sequence: CDR1 SGDLS, CDR2 YYNGEE. Study outcomes and limitations: Early HvG declines after transplant were associated with peak circulating GvH clone levels.

Sequencing was performed with immunoSEQ multiplex PCR; in TCRdb, only in-frame clones are kept and a portion is missing. This table holds tens of thousands of clones, 85% to 95% found once. This rearrangement joins TRBV9 to TRBJ1-3, with D uncertain. This TCR was recovered from a human donor who was the organ donor for an intestinal transplant. The material sequenced was unstimulated CD8+ T cells sorted from spleen or lymph node cells, taken before transplant. The CDR3 bases are TGTGCCAGCAGCCTCAGAAGCTCTGGAAACACCATATATTTT. Protein: CASSLRSSGNTIYF.